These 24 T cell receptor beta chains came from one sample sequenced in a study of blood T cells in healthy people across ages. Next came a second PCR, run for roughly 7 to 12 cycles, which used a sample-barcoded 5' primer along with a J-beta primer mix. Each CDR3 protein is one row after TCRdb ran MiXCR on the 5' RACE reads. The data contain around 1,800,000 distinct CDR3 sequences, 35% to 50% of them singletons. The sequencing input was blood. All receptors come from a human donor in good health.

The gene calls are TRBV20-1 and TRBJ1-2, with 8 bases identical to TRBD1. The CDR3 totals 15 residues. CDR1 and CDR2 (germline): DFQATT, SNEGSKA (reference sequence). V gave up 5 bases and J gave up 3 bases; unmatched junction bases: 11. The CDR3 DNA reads TGCAGTGCTGAACTCCGGGACAGGTCCTACTATGGCTACACCTTC. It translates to CSAELRDRSYYGYTF.

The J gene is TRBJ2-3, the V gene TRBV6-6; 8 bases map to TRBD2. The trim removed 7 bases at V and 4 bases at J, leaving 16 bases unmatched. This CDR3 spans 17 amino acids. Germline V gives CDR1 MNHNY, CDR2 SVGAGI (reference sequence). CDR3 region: CASTAPLRGDPADTQYF. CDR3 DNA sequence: TGTGCCAGCACCGCTCCTCTGCGGGGGGATCCGGCAGATACGCAGTATTTT.

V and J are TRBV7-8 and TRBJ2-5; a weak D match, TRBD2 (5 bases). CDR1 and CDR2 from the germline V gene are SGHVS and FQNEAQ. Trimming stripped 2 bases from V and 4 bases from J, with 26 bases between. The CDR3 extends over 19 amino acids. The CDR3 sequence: CASSLRFGERVILAETQYF. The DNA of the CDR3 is TGTGCCAGCAGCTTAAGGTTCGGCGAGAGGGTCATCCTTGCAGAGACCCAGTACTTC. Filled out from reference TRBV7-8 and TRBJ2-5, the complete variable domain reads GAGVSQSPRYKVAKRGQDVALRCDPISGHVSLFWYQQALGQGPEFLTYFQNEAQLDKSGLPSDRFFAERPEGSVSTLKIQRTQQEDSAVYLCASSLRFGERVILAETQYFGPGTRLLVL.

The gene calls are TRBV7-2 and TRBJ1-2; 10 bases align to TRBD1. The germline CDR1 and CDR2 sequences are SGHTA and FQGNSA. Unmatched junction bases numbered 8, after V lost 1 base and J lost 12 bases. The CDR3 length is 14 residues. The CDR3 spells CASSLGRGDRGHTF. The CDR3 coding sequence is TGTGCCAGCAGCTTAGGACGGGGGGACAGGGGCCACACCTTC.

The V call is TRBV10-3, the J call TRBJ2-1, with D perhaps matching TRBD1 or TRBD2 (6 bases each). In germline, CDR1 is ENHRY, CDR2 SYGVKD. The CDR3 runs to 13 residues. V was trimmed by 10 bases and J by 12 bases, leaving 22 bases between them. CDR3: CASSRKGGSAQFF. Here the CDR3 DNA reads TGTGCCAGCAGCCGGAAAGGGGGGAGTGCGCAGTTCTTC.

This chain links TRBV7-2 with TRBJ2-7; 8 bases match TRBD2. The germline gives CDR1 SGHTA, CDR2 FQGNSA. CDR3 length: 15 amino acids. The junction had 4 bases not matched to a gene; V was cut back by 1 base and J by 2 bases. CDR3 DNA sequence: TGTGCCAGCAGCTTAGTCATTAGCGGGGCCTACGAGCAGTACTTC. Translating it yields CASSLVISGAYEQYF.

CDR3 sequence: CATSSGSLGETQYF. The CDR3, as DNA: TGTGCCACCAGTTCCGGGTCCTTGGGGGAGACCCAGTACTTC. The chain is built from TRBV24-1 and TRBJ2-5; no firm D call. CDR3 length: 14 amino acids. Trimming cost V 6 bases and J 5 bases, with 15 bases left between them. CDR1 KGHDR and CDR2 SFDVKD come from the germline V gene.

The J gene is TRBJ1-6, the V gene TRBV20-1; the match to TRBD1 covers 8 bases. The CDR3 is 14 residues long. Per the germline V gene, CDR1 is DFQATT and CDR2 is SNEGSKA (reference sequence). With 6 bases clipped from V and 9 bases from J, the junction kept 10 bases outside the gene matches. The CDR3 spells CSAIGQGRSSPLHF. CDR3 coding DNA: TGCAGTGCGATTGGACAGGGCAGAAGTTCACCCCTCCACTTT.

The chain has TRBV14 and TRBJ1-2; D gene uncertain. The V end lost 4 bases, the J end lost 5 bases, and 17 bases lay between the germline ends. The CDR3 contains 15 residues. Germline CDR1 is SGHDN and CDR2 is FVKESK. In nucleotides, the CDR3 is TGTGCCAGCAGCCCCACATGGGGTGCGCCTTATGGCTACACCTTC. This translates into CASSPTWGAPYGYTF.

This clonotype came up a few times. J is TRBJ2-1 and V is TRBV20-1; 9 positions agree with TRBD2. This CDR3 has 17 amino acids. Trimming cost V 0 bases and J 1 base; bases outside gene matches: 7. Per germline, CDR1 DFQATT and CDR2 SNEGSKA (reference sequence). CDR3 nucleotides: TGCAGTGCTAGAGATCCGGGACTAGCAGATTCCTACAATGAGCAGTTCTTC. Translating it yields CSARDPGLADSYNEQFF.

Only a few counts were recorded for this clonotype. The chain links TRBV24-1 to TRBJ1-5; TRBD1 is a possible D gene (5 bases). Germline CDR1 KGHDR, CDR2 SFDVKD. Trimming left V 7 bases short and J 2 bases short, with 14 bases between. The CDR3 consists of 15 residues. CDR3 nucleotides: TGTGCCACCAGCAACGCCGGGGGGGGCAATCAGCCCCAGCATTTT. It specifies CATSNAGGGNQPQHF.

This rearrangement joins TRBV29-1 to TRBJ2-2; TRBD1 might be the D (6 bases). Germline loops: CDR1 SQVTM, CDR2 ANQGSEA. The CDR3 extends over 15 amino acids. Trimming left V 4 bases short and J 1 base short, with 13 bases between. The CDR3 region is CSVGGDTGNTGELFF. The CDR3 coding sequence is TGCAGCGTTGGAGGGGACACCGGGAACACCGGGGAGCTGTTTTTT.

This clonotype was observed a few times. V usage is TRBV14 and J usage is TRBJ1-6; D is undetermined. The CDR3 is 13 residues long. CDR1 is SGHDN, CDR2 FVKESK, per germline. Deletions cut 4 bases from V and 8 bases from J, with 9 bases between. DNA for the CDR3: TGTGCCAGCAGCCTGAACGGGTATTCACCCCTCCACTTT. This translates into CASSLNGYSPLHF.

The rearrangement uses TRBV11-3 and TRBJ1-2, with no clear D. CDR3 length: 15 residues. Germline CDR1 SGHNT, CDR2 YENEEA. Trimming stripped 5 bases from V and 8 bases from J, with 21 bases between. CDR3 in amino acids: CASSPLRAPREGYTF. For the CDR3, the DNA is TGTGCCAGCAGCCCCCTCCGGGCCCCCCGAGAGGGCTACACCTTC.

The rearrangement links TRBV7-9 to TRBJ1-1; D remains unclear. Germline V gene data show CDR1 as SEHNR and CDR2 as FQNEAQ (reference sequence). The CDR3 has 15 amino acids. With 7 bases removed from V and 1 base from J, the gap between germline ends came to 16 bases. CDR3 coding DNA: TGTGCCAGCAACCTCGCCGGGGTATGGAACACTGAAGCTTTCTTT. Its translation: CASNLAGVWNTEAFF.

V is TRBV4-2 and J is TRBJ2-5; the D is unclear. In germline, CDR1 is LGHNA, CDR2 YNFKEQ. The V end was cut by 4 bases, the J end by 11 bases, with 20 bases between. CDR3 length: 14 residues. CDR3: CASSLRGRMTTQYF. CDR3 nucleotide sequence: TGTGCCAGCAGCCTTAGAGGCCGCATGACGACTCAGTACTTC.

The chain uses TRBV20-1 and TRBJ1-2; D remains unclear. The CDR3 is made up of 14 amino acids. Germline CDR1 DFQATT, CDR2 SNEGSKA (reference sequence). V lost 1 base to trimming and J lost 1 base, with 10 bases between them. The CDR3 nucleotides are TGCAGTGCTAGAGGGGCAGCGAATAACTATGGCTACACCTTC. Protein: CSARGAANNYGYTF.

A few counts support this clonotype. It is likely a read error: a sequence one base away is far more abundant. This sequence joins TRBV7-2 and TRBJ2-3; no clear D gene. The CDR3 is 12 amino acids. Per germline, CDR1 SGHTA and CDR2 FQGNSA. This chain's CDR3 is CVSSLDTDTQYF. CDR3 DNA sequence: TGTGTCAGCAGCTTAGACACAGATACGCAGTATTTT. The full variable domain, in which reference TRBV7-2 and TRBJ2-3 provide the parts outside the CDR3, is GAGVSQSPSNKVTEKGKDVELRCDPISGHTALYWYRQSLGQGLEFLIYFQGNSAPDKSGLPSDRFSAERTGGSVSTLTIQRTQQEDSAVYLCVSSLDTDTQYFGPGTRLTVL.

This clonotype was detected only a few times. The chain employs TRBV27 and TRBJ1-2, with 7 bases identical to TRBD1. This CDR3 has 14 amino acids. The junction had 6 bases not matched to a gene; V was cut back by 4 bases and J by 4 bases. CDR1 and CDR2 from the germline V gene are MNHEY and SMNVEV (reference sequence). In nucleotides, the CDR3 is TGTGCCAGCAGTTCATTGGGACAGCCCTATGGCTACACCTTC. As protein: CASSSLGQPYGYTF.

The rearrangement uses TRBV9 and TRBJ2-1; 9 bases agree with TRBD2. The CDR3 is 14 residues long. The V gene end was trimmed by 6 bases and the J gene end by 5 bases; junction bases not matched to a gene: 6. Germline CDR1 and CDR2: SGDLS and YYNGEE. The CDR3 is CASKGAGGDNEQFF. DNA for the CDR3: TGTGCCAGCAAAGGGGCGGGGGGGGACAATGAGCAGTTCTTC.

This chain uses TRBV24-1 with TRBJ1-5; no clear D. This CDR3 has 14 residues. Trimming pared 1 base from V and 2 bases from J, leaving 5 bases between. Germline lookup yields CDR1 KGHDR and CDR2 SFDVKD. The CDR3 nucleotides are TGTGCCACCAGTGATTTCGGCGGCAATCAGCCCCAGCATTTT. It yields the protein CATSDFGGNQPQHF.

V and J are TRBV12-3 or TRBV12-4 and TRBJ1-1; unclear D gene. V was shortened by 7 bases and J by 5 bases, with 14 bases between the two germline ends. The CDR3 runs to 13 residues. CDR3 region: CASTPPGGTEAFF. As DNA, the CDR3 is TGTGCCAGCACCCCGCCAGGAGGGACTGAAGCTTTCTTT.

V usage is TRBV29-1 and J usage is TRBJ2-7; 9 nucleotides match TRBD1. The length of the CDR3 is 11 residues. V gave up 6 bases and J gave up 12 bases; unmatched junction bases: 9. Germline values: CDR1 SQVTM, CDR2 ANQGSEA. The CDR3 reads CSVGTGQGMYF. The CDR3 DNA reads TGCAGCGTGGGGACTGGACAGGGGATGTACTTC.

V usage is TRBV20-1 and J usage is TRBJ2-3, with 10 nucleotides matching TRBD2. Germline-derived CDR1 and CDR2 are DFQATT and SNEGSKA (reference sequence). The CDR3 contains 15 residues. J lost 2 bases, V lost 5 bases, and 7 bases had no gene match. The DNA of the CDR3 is TGCAGTGCTTTCCGGACTAGCGGAGACACAGATACGCAGTATTTT. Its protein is CSAFRTSGDTDTQYF.